A selection of T cell receptor beta chains follows, all from one sample in a study of T cells after yellow fever vaccination. Via MiXCR, TCRdb re-called the 5' RACE reads, giving one row per CDR3 protein. The sample carries around 360,000 distinct CDR3 sequences, around 10% recorded once. This material consisted of PBMCs, taken on the day of the first yellow fever vaccination. These receptors originate from a young man who received the YFV17D yellow fever vaccine. The CDR3 runs from the conserved cysteine through the conserved F or W. A D gene is named only where the DNA matches it firmly. Expanded clones are given a class, and other clones once, few, many or no size at all.

clone_size j_call d_call v_call cdr3_aa cdr3_nt
many TRBJ2-3 TRBD2 TRBV20-1 CSARGLAGRTRDTQYF TGCAGTGCTCGAGGACTAGCGGGACGGACTAGAGATACGCAGTATTTT
few TRBJ1-6 NA TRBV4-1 CASSQDGNYSPLHF TGCGCCAGCAGCCAAGATGGCAATTATTCACCCCTCCACTTT
NA TRBJ1-4 TRBD1 TRBV5-4 CASSKKGTQGATNEKLFF TGTGCCAGCAGCAAAAAGGGGACTCAGGGGGCAACTAATGAAAAACTGTTTTTT
NA TRBJ1-5 NA TRBV29-1 CSVISGLGQPQHF TGCAGCGTTATTTCAGGTTTAGGTCAGCCCCAGCATTTT
many TRBJ2-1 TRBD2 TRBV5-1 CASSRTSGSTLRVNEQFF TGCGCCAGCAGCAGGACTAGCGGGTCGACCCTAAGGGTCAATGAGCAGTTCTTC
NA TRBJ1-2 NA TRBV7-8 CASSLESGARGYTF TGTGCCAGCAGCTTAGAATCGGGGGCGCGTGGCTACACCTTC
few TRBJ1-2 NA TRBV7-2 CASSPQGGRDYGYTF TGTGCCAGCAGCCCACAGGGAGGTAGGGACTATGGCTACACCTTC
NA TRBJ1-1 NA TRBV12-3/TRBV12-4 CASRAQGLNTEAFF TGTGCCAGCAGAGCACAGGGTTTGAACACTGAAGCTTTCTTT
many TRBJ1-1 NA TRBV5-1 CASSLSSVMNTEAFF TGCGCCAGCAGCTTGAGTTCAGTTATGAACACTGAAGCTTTCTTT
few TRBJ2-7 NA TRBV15 CATSRGGQNYEQYF TGTGCCACCAGCAGAGGTGGGCAGAACTACGAGCAGTACTTC
few TRBJ2-1 TRBD1 TRBV4-3 CASSGSRTGPTDEQFF TGCGCCAGCAGCGGGTCGAGGACAGGTCCTACCGATGAGCAGTTCTTC
NA TRBJ2-1 NA TRBV5-4 CASSLDGREQFF TGTGCCAGCAGCTTGGACGGTCGTGAGCAGTTCTTC
NA TRBJ2-3 TRBD2 TRBV20-1 CSARDRQRESTDTQYF TGCAGTGCTAGAGATCGCCAGCGGGAGAGCACAGATACGCAGTATTTT
few TRBJ2-7 NA TRBV11-2 CASSPLAGRGEQYF TGTGCCAGCAGTCCCCTTGCGGGGAGAGGCGAGCAGTACTTC
few TRBJ2-3 NA TRBV7-8 CASSLELLSTDTQYF TGTGCCAGCAGCTTGGAGCTCCTGAGCACAGATACGCAGTATTTT
few TRBJ2-7 NA TRBV7-9 CASSLSEDNHIFYEQYF TGTGCCAGCAGCTTATCGGAAGACAACCATATCTTTTACGAGCAGTACTTC
few TRBJ2-1 NA TRBV10-3 CAIMELGSYNEQFF TGTGCCATCATGGAACTAGGCTCCTACAATGAGCAGTTCTTC
NA TRBJ2-2 NA TRBV19 CASSTDRTRYTGELFF TGTGCCAGTAGTACTGACAGGACCCGTTACACCGGGGAGCTGTTTTTT
NA TRBJ2-5 NA TRBV5-1 CASSLGTLQETQYF TGCGCCAGCAGCTTGGGAACGTTACAAGAGACCCAGTACTTC
many TRBJ2-3 TRBD1 TRBV7-2 CASSFRGGWRTDTQYF TGTGCCAGCAGCTTCCGAGGGGGCTGGCGGACAGATACGCAGTATTTT
few TRBJ1-2 NA TRBV7-9 CASSSLGGFLYGYTF TGTGCCAGCAGCTCCCTAGGAGGATTCTTATATGGCTACACCTTC
NA TRBJ1-3 NA TRBV5-1 CASSLDYSGNTIYF TGCGCCAGCAGCTTGGACTACTCTGGAAACACCATATATTTT
NA TRBJ1-1 NA TRBV11-2 CASSLDLGRTEAFF TGTGCCAGCAGCTTAGATCTGGGGCGGACTGAAGCTTTCTTT
many TRBJ1-1 NA TRBV6-1 CASSDRLAFF TGTGCCAGCAGTGACAGACTAGCTTTCTTT
NA TRBJ2-7 NA TRBV7-3 CASSLRDGASYEQYF TGTGCCAGCAGCTTAAGGGACGGCGCTTCCTACGAGCAGTACTTC
NA TRBJ2-1 NA TRBV5-1 CASSFLGSTDEQFF TGCGCCAGCAGCTTCTTGGGGTCAACGGATGAGCAGTTCTTC
NA TRBJ2-3 NA TRBV7-8 CASSSLDPRNTQYF TGTGCCAGCAGCTCCCTTGACCCGCGGAATACGCAGTATTTT
many TRBJ2-7 TRBD1 TRBV3-1 CASSQSTGTEQYF TGTGCCAGCAGCCAATCGACAGGGACCGAGCAGTACTTC
few TRBJ2-1 NA TRBV7-6 CASSSRGGNSYNEQFF TGTGCCAGCAGCTCTAGGGGGGGGAACTCCTACAATGAGCAGTTCTTC
few TRBJ1-5 NA TRBV5-5 CASSSSGWMYSNQPQHF TGTGCCAGCAGTTCTTCAGGGTGGATGTATAGCAATCAGCCCCAGCATTTT
few TRBJ2-5 NA TRBV28 CASGRLGGTETQYF TGTGCCAGCGGACGGCTAGGGGGGACCGAGACCCAGTACTTC
NA TRBJ2-1 TRBD2 TRBV12-3/TRBV12-4 CASSPPPGGRGEQFF TGTGCCAGCAGCCCTCCACCGGGGGGGCGGGGTGAGCAGTTCTTC
NA TRBJ2-1 TRBD1 TRBV12-3/TRBV12-4 CASSWYRDRAYNEQFF TGTGCCAGCAGTTGGTACCGGGACAGGGCCTACAATGAGCAGTTCTTC
NA TRBJ1-1 NA TRBV29-1 CSVVGVQGGNTEAFF TGCAGCGTTGTTGGGGTCCAAGGTGGGAACACTGAAGCTTTCTTT
few TRBJ1-5 TRBD1 TRBV11-1 CASSPDRGRPQHF TGTGCCAGCAGCCCCGACAGGGGTCGACCCCAGCATTTT
NA TRBJ1-1 NA TRBV4-1 CASSQEPDLNTEAFF TGCGCCAGCAGCCAAGAGCCAGATTTGAACACTGAAGCTTTCTTT
NA TRBJ2-5 TRBD1 TRBV12-3/TRBV12-4 CASAPFRGLETQYF TGTGCCAGCGCTCCGTTTAGGGGGCTGGAGACCCAGTACTTC
few TRBJ2-7 NA TRBV6-5 CASSYSIGASPYEQYF TGTGCCAGCAGTTACTCGATAGGGGCCTCACCCTACGAGCAGTACTTC
few TRBJ2-5 TRBD2 TRBV4-1 CASSQGGGGVWTQYF TGCGCCAGCAGCCAAGGTGGCGGGGGGGTCTGGACCCAGTACTTC
many TRBJ1-4 TRBD1 TRBV19 CASIGTDGNEKLFF TGTGCCAGTATCGGGACAGACGGTAATGAAAAACTGTTTTTT
NA TRBJ2-5 NA TRBV5-6 CASSFPLLGVETQYF TGTGCCAGCAGCTTCCCACTTTTGGGGGTGGAGACCCAGTACTTC
few TRBJ2-3 NA TRBV6-2/TRBV6-3 CASSVARGTTSTDTQYF TGTGCCAGCAGTGTTGCCCGGGGGACCACATCCACAGATACGCAGTATTTT
NA TRBJ2-3 NA TRBV15 CATSGDSTDTQYF TGTGCCACCAGCGGGGATAGCACAGATACGCAGTATTTT
NA TRBJ2-2 NA TRBV6-2/TRBV6-3 CASSPWGVGTGELFF TGTGCCAGCAGCCCTTGGGGGGTCGGCACCGGGGAGCTGTTTTTT
NA TRBJ2-7 TRBD2 TRBV20-1 CSASQGGDPGDEQYF TGCAGTGCTAGTCAGGGAGGGGATCCAGGCGACGAGCAGTACTTC
NA TRBJ1-6 TRBD1 TRBV12-3/TRBV12-4 CASRKTGANSPLHF TGTGCCAGCAGAAAGACAGGGGCTAATTCACCCCTCCACTTT
NA TRBJ2-5 NA TRBV4-3 CASSQDTGVTTQYF TGCGCCAGCAGCCAGGACACTGGGGTAACAACCCAGTACTTC
NA TRBJ2-5 NA TRBV4-3 CASSQNSGGPNETQYF TGCGCCAGCAGCCAAAATTCCGGGGGACCCAACGAGACCCAGTACTTC
few TRBJ1-5 TRBD1 TRBV6-5 CASSYTGEDQPQHF TGTGCCAGCAGTTATACAGGGGAGGATCAGCCCCAGCATTTT
once TRBJ2-1 TRBD2 TRBV9 CASSPRTRSVEQFF TGTGCCAGCAGCCCCCGGACTAGGAGTGTAGAGCAGTTCTTC
many TRBJ1-2 NA TRBV5-1 CASSSGVGQTSYGYTF TGCGCCAGCAGTAGCGGGGTCGGGCAGACGAGCTATGGCTACACCTTC
NA TRBJ1-5 TRBD1 TRBV7-2 CASSFRQGGSNQPQHF TGTGCCAGCAGCTTTCGACAGGGAGGTAGCAATCAGCCCCAGCATTTT
many TRBJ2-5 TRBD1 TRBV12-5 CASGVGTGAPEETQYF TGTGCTAGTGGCGTGGGGACAGGGGCTCCGGAAGAGACCCAGTACTTC
few TRBJ2-3 TRBD2 TRBV4-3 CASSQDRGLAGGDTQYF TGCGCCAGCAGCCAAGATAGGGGACTAGCGGGGGGAGATACGCAGTATTTT